The TCR beta chain described here comes from a study of T-cell memory formation after mild COVID-19. TCRdb re-called the 5' RACE reads with MiXCR, one entry per CDR3 protein. This repertoire shows about 430,000 distinct CDR3 sequences, roughly 26% found once; its top ten account for 7% to 9.5%. Worth noting for this clonotype: Its antigen is currently unknown.

Germline CDR1 LGHNA, CDR2 YNFKEQ. The CDR3 is 15 residues long. The V gene lost 1 base and the J gene lost 1 base, with 10 bases spanning the gap. Study-wide points: Contracting CD8+ clones were enriched in EMRA, CD4+ mainly in CM and EM.

The rearrangement joins TRBV4-2 to TRBJ1-1; D possibly corresponds to TRBD1 (5 bases). Sequencing used PBMCs or a T cell subset sorted from them (not recorded which). The receptor comes from an adult woman who had mild COVID-19 (a few samples of this study predate the infection). Cell type and time point are not known. Here the CDR3 reads CASSQGGGANTEAFF. For the CDR3, the DNA is TGTGCCAGCAGCCAAGGGGGAGGGGCGAACACTGAAGCTTTCTTT.